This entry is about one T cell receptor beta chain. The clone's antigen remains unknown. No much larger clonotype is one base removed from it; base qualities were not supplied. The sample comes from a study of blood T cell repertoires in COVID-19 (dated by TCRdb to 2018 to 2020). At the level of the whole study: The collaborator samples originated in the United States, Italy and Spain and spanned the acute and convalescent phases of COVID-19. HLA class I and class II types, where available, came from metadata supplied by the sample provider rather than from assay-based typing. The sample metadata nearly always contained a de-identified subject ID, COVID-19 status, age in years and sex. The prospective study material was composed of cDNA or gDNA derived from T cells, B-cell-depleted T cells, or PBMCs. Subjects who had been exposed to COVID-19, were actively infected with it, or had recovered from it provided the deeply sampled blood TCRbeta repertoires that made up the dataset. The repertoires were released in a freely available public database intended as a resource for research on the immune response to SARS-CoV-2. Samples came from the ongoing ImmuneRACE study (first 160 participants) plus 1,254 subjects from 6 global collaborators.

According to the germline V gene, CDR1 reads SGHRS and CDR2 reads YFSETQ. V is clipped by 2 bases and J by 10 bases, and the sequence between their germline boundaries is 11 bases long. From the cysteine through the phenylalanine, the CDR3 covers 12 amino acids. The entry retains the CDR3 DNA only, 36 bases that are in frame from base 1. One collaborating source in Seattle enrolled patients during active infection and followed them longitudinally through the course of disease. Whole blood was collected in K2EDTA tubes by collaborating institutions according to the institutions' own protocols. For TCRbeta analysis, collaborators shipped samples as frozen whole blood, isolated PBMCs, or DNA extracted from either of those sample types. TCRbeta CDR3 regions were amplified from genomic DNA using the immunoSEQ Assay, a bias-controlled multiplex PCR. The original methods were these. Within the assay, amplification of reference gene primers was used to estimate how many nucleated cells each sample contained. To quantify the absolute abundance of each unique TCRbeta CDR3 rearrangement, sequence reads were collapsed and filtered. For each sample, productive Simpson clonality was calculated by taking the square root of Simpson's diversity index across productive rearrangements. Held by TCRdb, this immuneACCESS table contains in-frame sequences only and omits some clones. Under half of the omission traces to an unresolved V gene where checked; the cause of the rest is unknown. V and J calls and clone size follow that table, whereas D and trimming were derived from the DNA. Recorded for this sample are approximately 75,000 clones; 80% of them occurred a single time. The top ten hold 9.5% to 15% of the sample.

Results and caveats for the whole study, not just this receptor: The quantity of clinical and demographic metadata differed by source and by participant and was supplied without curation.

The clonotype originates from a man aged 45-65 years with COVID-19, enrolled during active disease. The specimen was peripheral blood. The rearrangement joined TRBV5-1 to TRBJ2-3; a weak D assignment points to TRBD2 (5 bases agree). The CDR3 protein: CASSFSMGAQYF. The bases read TGCGCCAGCAGCTTTTCTATGGGAGCGCAGTATTTT.